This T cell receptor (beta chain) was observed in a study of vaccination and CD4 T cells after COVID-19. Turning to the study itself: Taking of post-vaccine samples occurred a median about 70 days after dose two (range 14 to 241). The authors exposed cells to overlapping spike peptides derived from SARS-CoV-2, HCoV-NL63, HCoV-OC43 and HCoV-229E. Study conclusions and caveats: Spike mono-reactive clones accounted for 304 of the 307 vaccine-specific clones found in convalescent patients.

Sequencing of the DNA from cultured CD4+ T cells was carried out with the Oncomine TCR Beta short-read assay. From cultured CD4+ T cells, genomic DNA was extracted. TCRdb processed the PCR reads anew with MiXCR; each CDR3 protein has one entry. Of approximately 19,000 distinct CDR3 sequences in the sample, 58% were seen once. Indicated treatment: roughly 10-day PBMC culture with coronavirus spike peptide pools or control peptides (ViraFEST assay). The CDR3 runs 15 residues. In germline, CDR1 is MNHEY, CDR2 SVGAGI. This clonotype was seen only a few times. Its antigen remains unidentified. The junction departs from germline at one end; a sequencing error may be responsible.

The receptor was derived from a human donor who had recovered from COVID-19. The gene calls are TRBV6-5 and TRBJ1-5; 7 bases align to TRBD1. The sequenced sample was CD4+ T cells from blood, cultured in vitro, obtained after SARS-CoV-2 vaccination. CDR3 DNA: TGTGCCAGCAGTCACTCCGACAGGGGCAATCAGCCCCAGCATTTT. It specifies CASSHSDRGNQPQHF.